The clone carrying this T cell receptor beta chain was picked up one time. The data stem from a study of T cell responses to AZD1222 COVID-19 vaccine. CDR3 length: 16 amino acids. From germline, CDR1 is PRHDT and CDR2 FYEKMQ (reference sequence). Trimming stripped 5 bases from V and 13 bases from J, with 27 bases between. Method: immunoSEQ multiplex PCR; TCRdb's copy keeps in-frame clones and lacks some. The repertoire holds 140,000 to 150,000 clones, with about 94% as singletons. The sequencing here drew on peripheral blood, taken on day 0 of AZD1222 vaccination. The J gene is TRBJ2-1, the V gene TRBV13, with D maybe TRBD2 (5 bases). This sequence was found in an adult in good health. CDR3 protein: CASSLRVPLAPPLQFF. The CDR3 nucleotides read TGTGCCAGCAGCCTGCGGGTTCCATTAGCACCGCCACTACAGTTCTTC.